The 14 T cell receptor beta chains in this list originate from one sample, sequenced in a study of blood T cells in healthy people across ages. With a J-beta primer mix and a sample-barcoded 5' primer, a second PCR ran about 7 to 12 cycles. MiXCR, applied by TCRdb to the 5' RACE reads, yields one record per CDR3 protein. The top ten hold over 30% of the sample, which has 600,000 to 650,000 distinct CDR3 sequences, around 54% seen once. The sequenced material came from blood. The receptors derive from a man aged 55-75 years in good health.

The rearrangement links TRBV20-1 to TRBJ2-7; D not resolved. This CDR3 comprises 13 residues. Trimming pared 6 bases from V and 0 bases from J, leaving 12 bases between. CDR1 and CDR2 (germline): DFQATT, SNEGSKA (reference sequence). The CDR3 DNA sequence: TGCAGTGCCCCGAGACCCAACTCCTACGAGCAGTACTTC. Encoded protein: CSAPRPNSYEQYF.

This clonotype was seen a handful of times. The chain combines TRBV4-1 with TRBJ2-7, with D possibly being TRBD1 (6 bases). V lost 0 bases and J 3 bases, leaving 6 bases between the germline ends. The germline gives CDR1 MGHRA, CDR2 YSYEKL. The CDR3 loop spans 13 amino acids. The DNA of the CDR3 is TGCGCCAGCAGCCAAGAACAGGGCTACGAGCAGTACTTC. It specifies CASSQEQGYEQYF.

This clonotype has just a few counts. The chain combines TRBV4-2 with TRBJ1-1; D uncertain. The CDR3 runs 12 residues. Germline CDR1 and CDR2: LGHNA and YNFKEQ. Trimming cost V 7 bases and J 11 bases, with 17 bases left between them. CDR3 sequence (DNA): TGTGCCAGCAAGGCCGGTGTGTCGGAGGCTTTCTTT. It specifies CASKAGVSEAFF.

The chain employs TRBV4-2 and TRBJ2-5; TRBD1 might be the D (8 bases). This CDR3 is 16 amino acids long. Looked up from germline, CDR1 is LGHNA and CDR2 is YNFKEQ. V was shortened by 3 bases and J by 2 bases, with 16 bases between the two germline ends. CDR3 nucleotides: TGTGCCAGCAGCCAGTTTAACAGGGGGGGACAAGAGACCCAGTACTTC. It yields the protein CASSQFNRGGQETQYF.

This clonotype appeared a single time. The chain employs TRBV24-1 and TRBJ2-5, with a weak D call TRBD1 (6 bases). Trimming removed 5 bases at V and 1 base at J, with 19 bases between. CDR1 and CDR2 (germline): KGHDR, SFDVKD. The CDR3 sequence is 17 residues long. CDR3: CATSGKGARGTQETQYF. CDR3 DNA sequence: TGTGCCACCAGTGGGAAAGGGGCCAGGGGAACCCAAGAGACCCAGTACTTC.

The CDR3 sequence is CASSLESRYEQYF. The CDR3 bases are TGTGCCAGCAGCTTAGAGTCCCGCTACGAGCAGTACTTC. The chain joins TRBV7-2 to TRBJ2-7; D is unclear. Trimming removed 1 base from V and 3 bases from J, with 7 bases in between. Germline V gene data show CDR1 as SGHTA and CDR2 as FQGNSA. CDR3 length equals 13 residues. Full variable domain (remainder filled in from reference TRBV7-2 and TRBJ2-7): GAGVSQSPSNKVTEKGKDVELRCDPISGHTALYWYRQSLGQGLEFLIYFQGNSAPDKSGLPSDRFSAERTGGSVSTLTIQRTQQEDSAVYLCASSLESRYEQYFGPGTRLTVT.

The rearrangement links TRBV9 to TRBJ2-7, with 8 bases fitting TRBD1. Germline loops: CDR1 SGDLS, CDR2 YYNGEE. V dropped 0 bases and J dropped 5; count of bases not matched to a gene: 7. This CDR3 is built from 15 residues. The CDR3 DNA follows: TGTGCCAGCAGCGTAGGGCAGGGGGCACCCAACGAGCAGTACTTC. As protein: CASSVGQGAPNEQYF.

This chain uses TRBV15 with TRBJ1-1; 11 bases match TRBD1. V trimming: 2 bases; J trimming: 4 bases; junction bases outside the gene matches: 3. The CDR3 contains 15 residues. CDR1 and CDR2 from the germline V gene are LNHNV and YYDKDF (reference sequence). CDR3 loop: CATSRPGTGGTEAFF. CDR3 DNA sequence: TGTGCCACCAGCAGACCCGGGACAGGGGGCACTGAAGCTTTCTTT. The whole variable domain, filled in from reference TRBV15 and TRBJ1-1, reads DAMVIQNPRYQVTQFGKPVTLSCSQTLNHNVMYWYQQKSSQAPKLLFHYYDKDFNNEADTPDNFQSRRPNTSFCFLDIRSPGLGDTAMYLCATSRPGTGGTEAFFGQGTRLTVV.

This chain joins TRBV5-1 and TRBJ2-7; 7 bases are shared with TRBD1. This CDR3 spans 13 amino acids. Looked up from germline, CDR1 is SGHRS and CDR2 is YFSETQ. Germline trimming cut 3 bases from V and 6 bases from J; bases unmatched to any gene: 6. CDR3 sequence reads: CASSSAGTVEQYF. The CDR3 DNA reads TGCGCCAGCAGCTCGGCCGGGACAGTCGAGCAGTACTTC.

A note on this clonotype: The germline gene is not matched at one end of the junction; a read error may be the cause. The CDR3 nucleotides are TGCAGCGCGACGTCGTTGGACGCCCGGAACACTGAAGCCTTCTTT. Translating gives CSATSLDARNTEAFF. V usage is TRBV29-1 and J usage is TRBJ1-1, with unresolved D. The CDR3 extends over 15 amino acids. Germline V lookup: CDR1 SQVTM, CDR2 ANQGSEA.

On this clonotype: Sequence at one end of the junction differs from germline and may be a read error. The chain links TRBV2 to TRBJ2-4, with TRBD2 matching 13 bases. Germline lookup yields CDR1 SNHLY and CDR2 FYNNEI. The CDR3 totals 19 residues. The CDR3 bases are TGTGCCAGCCTGCCCTCAACTAGCGGGGGGGCCGGGGCCAAAAACATTCTGTACTTC. Amino acids: CASLPSTSGGAGAKNILYF.

Concerning this clonotype: The junction departs from the called germline gene at one end, perhaps through a read error. The chain combines TRBV6-1 with TRBJ1-2; a weak D match, TRBD1 (5 bases). Germline loops: CDR1 MNHNS, CDR2 SASEGT. The CDR3 spans 15 residues. The CDR3 DNA follows: TGTGCCAGCAGTGAACTCCTAGGTGGGGACTATGGCTACATCTTC. As protein: CASSELLGGDYGYIF.

In this sample, this clonotype turned up a few times. The chain recombines TRBV5-6 with TRBJ2-1; D is possibly TRBD1 (6 bases). Trimming took off 4 bases at V and 3 bases at J, with 17 bases between the two ends. Germline lookup yields CDR1 SGHDT and CDR2 YYEEEE. CDR3 length: 16 residues. The CDR3 sequence: CASSPHVGGYYNEQFF. In DNA form, the CDR3 reads TGTGCCAGCAGCCCCCATGTAGGGGGTTACTACAATGAGCAGTTCTTC.

This clonotype was seen only a few times. CDR3 nucleotide sequence: TGCAGTGCTAGAGATCAAGGCAGGGGCATGCATCAGCCCCAGCATTTT. Protein sequence: CSARDQGRGMHQPQHF. V and J are TRBV20-1 and TRBJ1-5, with a weak D call TRBD1 (6 bases). The germline CDR1 and CDR2 sequences are DFQATT and SNEGSKA (reference sequence). The CDR3 spans 16 residues. The V end was cut by 0 bases, the J end by 5 bases, with 17 bases between.